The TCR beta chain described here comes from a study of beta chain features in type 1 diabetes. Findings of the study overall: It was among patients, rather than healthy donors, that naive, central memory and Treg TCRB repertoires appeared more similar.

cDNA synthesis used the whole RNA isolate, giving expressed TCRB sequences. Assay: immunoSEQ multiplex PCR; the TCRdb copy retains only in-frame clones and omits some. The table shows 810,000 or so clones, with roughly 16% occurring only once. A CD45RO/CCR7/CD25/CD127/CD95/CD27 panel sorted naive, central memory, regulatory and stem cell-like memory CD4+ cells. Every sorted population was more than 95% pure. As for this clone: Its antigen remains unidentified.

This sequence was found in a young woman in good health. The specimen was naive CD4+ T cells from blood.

The CDR3 bases are TGCGCCAGCAGCCTCCACCCCGGACAGGACACAGATACGCAGTATTTT. Protein product: CASSLHPGQDTDTQYF. This chain connects TRBV4-1 to TRBJ2-3; TRBD1 agrees at 7 bases. CDR1 is MGHRA and CDR2 is YSYEKL in the germline V gene. The ends lost 4 bases at V and 2 bases at J; junction bases unmatched: 9. CDR3 size: 16 residues.